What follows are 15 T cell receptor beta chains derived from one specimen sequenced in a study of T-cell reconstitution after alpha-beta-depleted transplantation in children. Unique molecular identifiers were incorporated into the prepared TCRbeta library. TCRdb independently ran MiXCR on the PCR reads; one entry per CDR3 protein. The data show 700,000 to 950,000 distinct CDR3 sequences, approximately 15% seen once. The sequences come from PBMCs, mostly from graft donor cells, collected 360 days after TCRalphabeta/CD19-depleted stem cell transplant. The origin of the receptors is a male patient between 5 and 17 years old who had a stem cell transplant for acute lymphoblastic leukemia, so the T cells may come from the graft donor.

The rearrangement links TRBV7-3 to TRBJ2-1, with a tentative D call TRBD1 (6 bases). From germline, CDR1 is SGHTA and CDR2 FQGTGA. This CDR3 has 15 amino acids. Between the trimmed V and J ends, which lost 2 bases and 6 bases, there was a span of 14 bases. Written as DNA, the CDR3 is TGTGCCAGCAGCTTAGGGGCCCAGGGGAGCAATGAGCAGTTCTTC. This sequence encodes CASSLGAQGSNEQFF.

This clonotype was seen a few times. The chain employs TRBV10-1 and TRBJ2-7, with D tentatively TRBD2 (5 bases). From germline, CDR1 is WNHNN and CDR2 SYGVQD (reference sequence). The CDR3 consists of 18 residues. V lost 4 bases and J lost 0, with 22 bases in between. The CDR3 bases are TGCGCCAGCAGTGGACCCAAATACCGGAGAGGGAGCTCCTACGAGCAGTACTTC. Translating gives CASSGPKYRRGSSYEQYF.

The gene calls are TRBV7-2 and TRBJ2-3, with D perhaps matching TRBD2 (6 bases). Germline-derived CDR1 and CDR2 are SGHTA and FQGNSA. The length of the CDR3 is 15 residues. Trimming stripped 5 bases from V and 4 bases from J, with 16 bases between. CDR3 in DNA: TGTGCCAGCAGCCCCCAGACTAGTAGGGCAGATACGCAGTATTTT. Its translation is CASSPQTSRADTQYF.

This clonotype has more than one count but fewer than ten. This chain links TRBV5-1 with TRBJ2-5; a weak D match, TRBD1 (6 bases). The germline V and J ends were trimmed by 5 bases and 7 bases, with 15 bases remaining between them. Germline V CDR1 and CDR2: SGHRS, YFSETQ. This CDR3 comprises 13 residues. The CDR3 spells CASRIPGAATQYF. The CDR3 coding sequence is TGCGCCAGCAGGATCCCAGGGGCTGCGACCCAGTACTTC.

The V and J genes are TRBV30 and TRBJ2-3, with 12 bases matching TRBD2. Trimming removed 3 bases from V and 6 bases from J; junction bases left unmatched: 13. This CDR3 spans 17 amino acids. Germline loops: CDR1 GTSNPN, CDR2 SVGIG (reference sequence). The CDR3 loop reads CAWSSRRTSGTRDTQYF. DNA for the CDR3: TGTGCCTGGAGCAGCCGGCGGACTAGCGGGACCAGGGATACGCAGTATTTT.

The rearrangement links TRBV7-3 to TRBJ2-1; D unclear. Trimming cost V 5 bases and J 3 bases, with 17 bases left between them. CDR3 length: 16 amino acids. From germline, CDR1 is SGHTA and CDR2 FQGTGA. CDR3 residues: CASSPPPTSSYNEQFF. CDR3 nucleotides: TGTGCCAGCAGCCCCCCCCCGACGTCGAGCTACAATGAGCAGTTCTTC.

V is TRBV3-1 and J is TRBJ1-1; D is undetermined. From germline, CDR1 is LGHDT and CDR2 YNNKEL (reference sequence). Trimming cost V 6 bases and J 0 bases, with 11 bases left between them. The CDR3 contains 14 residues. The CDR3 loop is CASRVAGMNTEAFF. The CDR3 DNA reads TGTGCCAGCAGGGTTGCGGGGATGAACACTGAAGCTTTCTTT. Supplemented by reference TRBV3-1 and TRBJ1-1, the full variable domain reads DTAVSQTPKYLVTQMGNDKSIKCEQNLGHDTMYWYKQDSKKFLKIMFSYNNKELIINETVPNRFSPKSPDKAHLNLHINSLELGDSAVYFCASRVAGMNTEAFFGQGTRLTVV.

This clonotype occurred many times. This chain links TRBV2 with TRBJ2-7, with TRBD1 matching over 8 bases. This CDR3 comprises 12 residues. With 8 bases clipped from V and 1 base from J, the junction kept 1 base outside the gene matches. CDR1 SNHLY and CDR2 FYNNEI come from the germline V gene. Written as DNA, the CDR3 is TGTGCCAGCGACAGGGGATCCTACGAGCAGTACTTC. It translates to CASDRGSYEQYF. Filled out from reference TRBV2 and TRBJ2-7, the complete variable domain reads EPEVTQTPSHQVTQMGQEVILRCVPISNHLYFYWYRQILGQKVEFLVSFYNNEISEKSEIFDDQFSVERPDGSNFTLKIRSTKLEDSAMYFCASDRGSYEQYFGPGTRLTVT.

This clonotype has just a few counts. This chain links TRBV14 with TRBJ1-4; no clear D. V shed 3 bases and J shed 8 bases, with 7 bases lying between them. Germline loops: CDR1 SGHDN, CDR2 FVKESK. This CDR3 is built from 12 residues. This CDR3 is CASSHLPEKLFF. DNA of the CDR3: TGTGCCAGCAGCCACCTCCCCGAAAAACTGTTTTTT.

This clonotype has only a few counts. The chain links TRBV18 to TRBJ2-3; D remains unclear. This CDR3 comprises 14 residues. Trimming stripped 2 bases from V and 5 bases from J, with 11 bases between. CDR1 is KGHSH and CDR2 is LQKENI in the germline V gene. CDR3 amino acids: CASSPKRVGDTQYF. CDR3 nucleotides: TGTGCCAGCTCACCAAAAAGGGTTGGAGATACGCAGTATTTT.

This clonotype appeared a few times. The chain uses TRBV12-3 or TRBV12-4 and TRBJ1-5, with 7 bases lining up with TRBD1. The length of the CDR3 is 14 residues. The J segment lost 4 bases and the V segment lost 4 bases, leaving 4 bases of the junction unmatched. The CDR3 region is CASSWDSRNQPQHF. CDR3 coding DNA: TGTGCCAGCAGTTGGGACAGCCGTAATCAGCCCCAGCATTTT.

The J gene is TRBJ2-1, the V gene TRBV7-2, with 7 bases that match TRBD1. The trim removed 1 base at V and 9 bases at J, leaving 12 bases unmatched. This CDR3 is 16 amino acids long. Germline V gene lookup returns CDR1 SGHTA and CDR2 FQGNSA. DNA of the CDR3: TGTGCCAGCAGCTTAGTCCCCAGGGGGTACTCGGGTGAGCAGTTCTTC. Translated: CASSLVPRGYSGEQFF.

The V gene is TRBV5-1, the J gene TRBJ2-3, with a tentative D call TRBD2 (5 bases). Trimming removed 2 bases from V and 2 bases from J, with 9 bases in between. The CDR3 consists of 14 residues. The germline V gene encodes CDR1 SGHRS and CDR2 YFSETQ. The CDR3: CASSLAAPTDTQYF. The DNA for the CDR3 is TGCGCCAGCAGCTTAGCGGCCCCCACAGATACGCAGTATTTT.

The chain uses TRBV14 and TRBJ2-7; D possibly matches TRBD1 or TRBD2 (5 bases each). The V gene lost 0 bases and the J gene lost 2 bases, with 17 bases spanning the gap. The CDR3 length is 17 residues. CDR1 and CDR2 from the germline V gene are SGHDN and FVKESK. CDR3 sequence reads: CASSQDGTLQNPYEQYF. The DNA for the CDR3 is TGTGCCAGCAGCCAAGATGGGACCTTACAGAACCCCTACGAGCAGTACTTC.

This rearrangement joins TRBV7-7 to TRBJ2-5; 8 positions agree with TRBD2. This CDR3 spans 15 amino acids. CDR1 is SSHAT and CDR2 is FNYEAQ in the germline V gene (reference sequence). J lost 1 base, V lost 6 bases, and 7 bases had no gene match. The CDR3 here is CASSPLAESQETQYF. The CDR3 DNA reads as TGTGCCAGCAGTCCACTAGCGGAGAGCCAAGAGACCCAGTACTTC.